Sequencing of this TCR beta chain was carried out in a study of shared clonotypes between healthy human individuals. Only Caucasian adults living in Nashville, Tennessee served as donors. Germline values: CDR1 MNHNS, CDR2 SASEGT. V was pared by 1 base and J by 0 bases, with 2 bases of the junction left unmatched. There are 16 residues in the CDR3. Every subset had its genomic DNA shared out evenly among several immunoSEQ plates. TCRdb's copy holds only in-frame clones and misses some; the assay was immunoSEQ multiplex PCR. The sample has about 110,000 clones, approximately 70% seen once. This clone appeared many times.

This chain links TRBV6-1 with TRBJ2-7, with TRBD1 matching 11 bases. Sequencing was done on a sample of memory CD8+ T cells sorted from blood. As to subset: CD45RO+ cells pooled with CCR7-negative TemRA cells. This clonotype originated in a woman younger than 45 in good health. The CDR3 DNA is TGTGCCAGCAGTGAAGACGGGACAGGGGGCTCCTACGAGCAGTACTTC. Protein product: CASSEDGTGGSYEQYF.